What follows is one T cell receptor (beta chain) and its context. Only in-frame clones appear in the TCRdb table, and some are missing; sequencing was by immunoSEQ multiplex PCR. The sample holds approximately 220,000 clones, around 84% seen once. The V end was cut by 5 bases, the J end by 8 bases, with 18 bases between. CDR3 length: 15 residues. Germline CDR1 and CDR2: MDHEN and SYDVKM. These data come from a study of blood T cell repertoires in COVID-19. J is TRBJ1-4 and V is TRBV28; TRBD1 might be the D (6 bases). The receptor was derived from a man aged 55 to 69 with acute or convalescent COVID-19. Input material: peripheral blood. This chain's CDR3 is CASSLMGGGDEKLFF. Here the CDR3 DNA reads TGTGCCAGCAGTCTTATGGGGGGGGGCGACGAAAAACTGTTTTTT.